This T cell receptor beta chain was captured in a study of blood T cell repertoires in COVID-19. Study details: Sources were T cells, B-cell-depleted T cells, or PBMCs; the material itself was cDNA or gDNA.

Study processing details: Quantification of nucleated cells was approximated via reference gene primer amplification. Libraries were prepared by immunoSEQ multiplex PCR; TCRdb keeps only in-frame clonotypes and omits some of them. That table supplies the V and J calls and clone size; D and trimming were determined from the DNA. The table has approximately 240,000 clones, roughly 82% seen once; the top ten hold roughly 4.9%. Trimming took 8 bases from V and 4 from J, leaving 8 bases between them. The CDR3 is made up of 11 amino acids. Germline V gene data show CDR1 as MNHEY and CDR2 as SVGAGI. This chain connects TRBV6-5 to TRBJ1-2; no definite D call. Sequencing input: peripheral blood. This receptor was obtained from an elderly woman with active or convalescent COVID-19. The CDR3 loop reads CASGFFYGYTF. CDR3 sequence (DNA): TGTGCCAGCGGCTTCTTCTATGGCTACACCTTC.